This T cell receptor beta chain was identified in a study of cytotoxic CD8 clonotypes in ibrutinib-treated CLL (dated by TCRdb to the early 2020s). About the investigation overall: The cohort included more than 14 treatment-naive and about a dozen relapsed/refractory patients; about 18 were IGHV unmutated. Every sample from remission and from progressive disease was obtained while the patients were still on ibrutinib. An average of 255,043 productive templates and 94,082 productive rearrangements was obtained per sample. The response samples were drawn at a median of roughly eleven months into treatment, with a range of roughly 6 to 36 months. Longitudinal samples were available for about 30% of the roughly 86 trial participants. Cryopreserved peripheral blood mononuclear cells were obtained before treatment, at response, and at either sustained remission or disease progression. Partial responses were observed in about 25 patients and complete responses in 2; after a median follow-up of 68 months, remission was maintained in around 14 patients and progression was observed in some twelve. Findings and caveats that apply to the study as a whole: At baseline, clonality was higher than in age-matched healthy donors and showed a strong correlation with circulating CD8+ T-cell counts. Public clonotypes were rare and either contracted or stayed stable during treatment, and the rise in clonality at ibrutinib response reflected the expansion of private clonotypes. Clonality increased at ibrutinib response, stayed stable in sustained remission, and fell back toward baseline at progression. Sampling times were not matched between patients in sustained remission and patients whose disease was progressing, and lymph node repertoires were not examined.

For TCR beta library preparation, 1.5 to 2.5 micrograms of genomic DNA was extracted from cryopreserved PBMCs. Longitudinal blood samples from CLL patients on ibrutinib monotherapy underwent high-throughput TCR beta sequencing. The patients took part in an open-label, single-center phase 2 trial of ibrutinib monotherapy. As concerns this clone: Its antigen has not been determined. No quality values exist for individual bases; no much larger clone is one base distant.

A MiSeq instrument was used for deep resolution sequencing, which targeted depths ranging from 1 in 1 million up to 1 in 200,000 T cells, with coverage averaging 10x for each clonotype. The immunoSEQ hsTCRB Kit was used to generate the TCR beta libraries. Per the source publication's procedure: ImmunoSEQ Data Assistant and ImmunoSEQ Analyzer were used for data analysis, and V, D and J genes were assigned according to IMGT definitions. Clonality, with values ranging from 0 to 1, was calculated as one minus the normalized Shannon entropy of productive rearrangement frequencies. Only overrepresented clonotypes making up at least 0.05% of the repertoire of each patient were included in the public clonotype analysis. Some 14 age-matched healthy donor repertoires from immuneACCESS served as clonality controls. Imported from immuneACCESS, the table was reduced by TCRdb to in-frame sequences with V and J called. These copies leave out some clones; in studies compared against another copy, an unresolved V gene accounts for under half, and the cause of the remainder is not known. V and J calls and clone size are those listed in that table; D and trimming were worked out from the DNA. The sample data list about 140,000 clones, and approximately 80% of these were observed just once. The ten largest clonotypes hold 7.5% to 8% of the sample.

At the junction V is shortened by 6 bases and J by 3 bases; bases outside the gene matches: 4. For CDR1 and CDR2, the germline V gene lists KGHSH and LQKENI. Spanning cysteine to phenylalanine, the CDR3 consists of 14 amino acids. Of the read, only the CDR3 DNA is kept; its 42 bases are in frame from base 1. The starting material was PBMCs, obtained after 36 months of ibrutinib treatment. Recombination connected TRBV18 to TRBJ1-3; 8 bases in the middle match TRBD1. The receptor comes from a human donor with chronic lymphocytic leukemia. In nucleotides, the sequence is TGTGCCAGCTCTCCAGACAGGGGTGGAAACACCATATATTTT. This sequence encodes CASSPDRGGNTIYF.